The next 2 T cell receptor beta chains were all read from a single sample in a study of T cell clonality in common variable immunodeficiency. The protocol was immunoSEQ multiplex PCR, while the TCRdb copy is restricted to in-frame clones and leaves out a portion. Altogether approximately 64,000 clones were found in the sample, and no singletons occur. Sequenced: peripheral blood mononuclear cells. The receptor source for this set is a person between 18 and 75 years old in good health.

This clone was detected ten times or more. The sequenced part of the CDR3 DNA is TGTGCCAGCAGCTTAGCGAGCGGGAGGGGTTACGAG. Translated, it gives CASSLASGRGYE. The whole CDR3 reads CASSLASGRGYEQYF. This sequence joins TRBV7-9 and TRBJ2-7; 10 bases line up with TRBD2. The CDR3 end falls 3 residues outside the read, so it is completed with the germline J gene. The CDR3 contains 15 residues. Looked up from germline, CDR1 is SEHNR and CDR2 is FQNEAQ (reference sequence). V dropped 0 bases and J dropped 4; count of bases not matched to a gene: 3.

There are many counts of this clone. With the read ending 3 residues before the CDR3 end, the germline J gene is used to fill in that end. V is TRBV20-1 and J is TRBJ2-5, with a tentative D call TRBD1 (6 bases). Looked up from germline, CDR1 is DFQATT and CDR2 is SNEGSKA (reference sequence). This CDR3 has 14 residues. Trimming stripped 3 bases from V and 1 base from J, with 12 bases between. The CDR3 sequence is CSASRGTPQETQYF. CDR3 DNA, as far as it was read: TGCAGTGCTAGCAGGGGAACCCCCCAAGAGACC.